The 24 T cell receptor beta chains listed next were all sequenced from one sample in a study of vaccination and CD4 T cells after COVID-19. No cognate antigen is known for these TCRs. Specified treatment: approximately nine-day PBMC culture with coronavirus spike peptide pools or control peptides (ViraFEST assay). The study sequenced cultured CD4+ T cell DNA using the Oncomine TCR Beta short-read assay. TCRdb reprocessed the PCR reads via MiXCR and lists one record per CDR3 protein. The repertoire holds approximately 2,300 distinct CDR3 sequences, with around 26% as singletons. This material consisted of CD4+ T cells from blood, cultured in vitro, taken after SARS-CoV-2 vaccination. Receptors were obtained from a human donor who had recovered from COVID-19.

This clonotype was detected a few times. The chain joins TRBV15 to TRBJ1-2; tentative D call: TRBD1 (6 bases). Germline values: CDR1 LNHNV, CDR2 YYDKDF (reference sequence). The ends were cut back, 1 base at V and 5 bases at J, with 11 bases in the middle. CDR3 length: 14 residues. CDR3 bases: TGTGCCACCAGCAGAGTAGGGGGGATATATGGCTACACCTTC. It is translated as CATSRVGGIYGYTF.

By share of the sample, this clonotype is medium-sized. The V and J genes are TRBV7-2 and TRBJ2-5; D is uncertain. V lost 4 bases, J lost 4 bases, and 13 bases lay in between. The CDR3 covers 14 residues. Germline assignment: CDR1 SGHTA and CDR2 FQGNSA. The chain's CDR3 is CASSSPYARETQYF. The CDR3 nucleotides read TGTGCCAGCAGCTCGCCTTATGCGCGAGAGACCCAGTACTTC. The entire variable domain, with the rest obtained from reference TRBV7-2 and TRBJ2-5, is as follows: GAGVSQSPSNKVTEKGKDVELRCDPISGHTALYWYRQSLGQGLEFLIYFQGNSAPDKSGLPSDRFSAERTGGSVSTLTIQRTQQEDSAVYLCASSSPYARETQYFGPGTRLLVL.

The genes are TRBV20-1 and TRBJ2-7, with D unclear. Trimming cost V 6 bases and J 4 bases, with 10 bases left between them. Germline lookup yields CDR1 DFQATT and CDR2 SNEGSKA (reference sequence). This CDR3 has 11 residues. The CDR3 coding sequence is TGCAGTGCCGTACTTTCTTACGAGCAGTACTTC. This codes for CSAVLSYEQYF.

This clonotype is labeled as medium-sized. The gene calls are TRBV6-1 and TRBJ2-7; TRBD2 matches at 9 bases. J was trimmed by 5 bases and V by 5 bases; bases with no gene match: 10. The V gene's germline CDR1 is MNHNS and CDR2 SASEGT. The CDR3 runs to 15 residues. The CDR3 sequence: CASSLGLATSHEQYF. CDR3 DNA: TGTGCCAGCAGTCTGGGACTAGCTACTTCCCACGAGCAGTACTTC.

This clonotype was counted only a few times. The rearrangement joins TRBV7-9 to TRBJ2-7; D remains unclear. The germline CDR1 and CDR2 sequences are SEHNR and FQNEAQ (reference sequence). CDR3 length: 11 residues. The CDR3 region is CASSLGPGLEV. The CDR3 coding sequence is TGTGCCAGCAGCTTAGGTCCTGGATTGGAGGTC.

A word on this clonotype: This likely traces to a read error, being one base from a far larger clone. No conserved phenylalanine or tryptophan is present at the end of the CDR3, so a read error is the likely explanation. The J gene is TRBJ2-7, the V gene TRBV6-6; 11 nucleotides agree with TRBD1. Germline CDR1 is MNHNY and CDR2 is SVGAGI (reference sequence). The length of the CDR3 is 14 residues. Trimming cost V 5 bases and J 6 bases; bases outside gene matches: 6. CDR3: CASSTGQGAGEQYI. The CDR3 DNA is TGTGCCAGCAGTACCGGACAGGGGGCGGGCGAGCAGTACATC.

There are a few counts of this clonotype. V gene TRBV6-4 combines with J gene TRBJ2-3; 7 nucleotides align to TRBD2. V dropped 5 bases and J dropped 6; count of bases not matched to a gene: 8. Germline V gene lookup returns CDR1 MRHNA and CDR2 SNTAGT. The CDR3 consists of 14 residues. The CDR3 is CASSHNGRDDTQYF. DNA of the CDR3: TGTGCCAGCAGTCACAATGGGAGGGACGATACGCAGTATTTT.

This sequence joins TRBV24-1 and TRBJ1-1; no clear D gene. CDR1 is KGHDR, CDR2 SFDVKD, per germline. The V and J ends lost 12 bases and 7 bases respectively, with 17 bases between them. The CDR3 runs to 12 residues. This CDR3 reads CAPTPEGGEAFF. As DNA, the CDR3 is TGTGCCCCTACCCCGGAGGGCGGTGAAGCTTTCTTT.

This rearrangement joins TRBV7-9 to TRBJ2-1; TRBD1 matches at 8 bases. The V and J ends lost 6 bases and 3 bases, in that order; junction bases with no gene match: 4. The V gene's germline CDR1 is SEHNR and CDR2 FQNEAQ (reference sequence). The CDR3 consists of 14 residues. Here the CDR3 DNA reads TGTGCCAGCAGGACCGGGACAGGCTACAATGAGCAGTTCTTC. This codes for CASRTGTGYNEQFF.

By share, this clonotype counts as medium-sized. The CDR3 nucleotides read TGTGCCAGCAGCGCGATGCCCCCTAATTCACCCCTCCACTTT. Residues: CASSAMPPNSPLHF. This chain uses TRBV5-8 with TRBJ1-6; D not certain. This CDR3 has 14 amino acids. Deletions cut 4 bases from V and 6 bases from J, with 11 bases between. Germline V CDR1 and CDR2: SGHTS, YDEGEE.

This clonotype has only a few counts. The V gene is TRBV20-1, the J gene TRBJ2-7, with TRBD1 as a possible D gene (6 bases). This CDR3 is 14 amino acids long. Trimming pared 1 base from V and 4 bases from J, leaving 14 bases between. Germline V lookup: CDR1 DFQATT, CDR2 SNEGSKA (reference sequence). CDR3 in amino acids: CSARGPGQPYEQYF. Here the CDR3 DNA reads TGCAGTGCTAGAGGACCGGGACAACCTTACGAGCAGTACTTC.

The CDR3: CSARESGNTIYF. The CDR3 bases are TGCAGTGCTAGAGAGTCTGGAAACACCATATATTTT. V usage is TRBV20-1 and J usage is TRBJ1-3; D is undetermined. The germline gives CDR1 DFQATT, CDR2 SNEGSKA (reference sequence). Trimming stripped 0 bases from V and 1 base from J, with 1 base between. The CDR3 is 12 amino acids.

By frequency in the sample, this clonotype is medium-sized (0.01 to 0.1%). The chain links TRBV7-2 to TRBJ2-7; D may be TRBD1 (5 bases). Germline V gene data show CDR1 as SGHTA and CDR2 as FQGNSA. V lost 3 bases and J lost 9, with 15 bases in between. This CDR3 is 13 amino acids long. The CDR3 sequence is CASSLEQESVQYF. The CDR3, as DNA: TGTGCCAGCAGCTTGGAACAGGAAAGCGTGCAGTACTTC.

The chain employs TRBV10-3 and TRBJ1-1, with 7 bases identical to TRBD1. The V gene end was trimmed by 4 bases and the J gene end by 6 bases; junction bases not matched to a gene: 8. This CDR3 has 14 residues. CDR1 is ENHRY, CDR2 SYGVKD, per germline. Here the CDR3 reads CAISGQGERAEAFF. The CDR3, as DNA: TGTGCCATCAGTGGTCAGGGGGAAAGGGCTGAAGCTTTCTTT.

The chain carries TRBV20-1 and TRBJ2-3; TRBD2 matches 11 bases. This CDR3 is built from 15 residues. Germline lookup yields CDR1 DFQATT and CDR2 SNEGSKA (reference sequence). The trim removed 5 bases at V and 0 bases at J, leaving 4 bases unmatched. The CDR3 DNA follows: TGCAGTGCTGCCGGGACTAGCGGCAGCACAGATACGCAGTATTTT. This translates into CSAAGTSGSTDTQYF.

In its sample, this clonotype is medium-sized. The chain uses TRBV20-1 and TRBJ2-1, with 7 bases lining up with TRBD2. The CDR3 totals 11 residues. From germline, CDR1 is DFQATT and CDR2 SNEGSKA (reference sequence). V trimming: 5 bases; J trimming: 10 bases; junction bases outside the gene matches: 5. The CDR3 loop reads CSALSGGEQFF. As DNA, the CDR3 is TGCAGTGCTCTGTCCGGGGGGGAGCAGTTCTTC.

This clonotype has just a few counts. This rearrangement joins TRBV24-1 to TRBJ1-2; no clear D gene. V lost 4 bases, J lost 5 bases, and 13 bases lay in between. The CDR3 runs 14 residues. The germline V gene encodes CDR1 KGHDR and CDR2 SFDVKD. This chain's CDR3 is CATSESGPGYGYTF. The CDR3 bases are TGTGCCACCAGTGAATCCGGACCCGGATATGGCTACACCTTC.

The rearrangement joins TRBV20-1 to TRBJ2-7; D possibly matches TRBD1 or TRBD2 (5 bases each). The V and J ends lost 8 bases and 5 bases respectively, with 28 bases between them. Germline values: CDR1 DFQATT, CDR2 SNEGSKA (reference sequence). CDR3 length: 16 amino acids. The CDR3 protein is CSTRGRTDRHRDEQYF. The DNA of the CDR3 is TGCAGTACCCGAGGGAGAACCGACAGACATAGGGACGAGCAGTACTTC.

This clonotype counts as large. J is TRBJ2-3 and V is TRBV7-9; D is unresolved. Trimming left V 5 bases short and J 4 bases short, with 13 bases between. The CDR3 totals 14 residues. Germline assignment: CDR1 SEHNR and CDR2 FQNEAQ (reference sequence). Here the CDR3 reads CASSPTAGADTQYF. CDR3 nucleotide sequence: TGTGCCAGCAGCCCGACGGCTGGGGCAGATACGCAGTATTTT. The full variable domain, in which reference TRBV7-9 and TRBJ2-3 provide the parts outside the CDR3, is DTGVSQNPRHKITKRGQNVTFRCDPISEHNRLYWYRQTLGQGPEFLTYFQNEAQLEKSRLLSDRFSAERPKGSFSTLEIQRTEQGDSAMYLCASSPTAGADTQYFGPGTRLTVL.

V and J are TRBV6-1 and TRBJ1-2, with 7 positions matching TRBD1. The CDR3 loop spans 13 amino acids. Looked up from germline, CDR1 is MNHNS and CDR2 is SASEGT. After removal of 0 bases from V and 10 bases from J, the junction contained 5 bases not matched to a gene. The CDR3 loop is CASSEARGTDYTF. The CDR3 region has the DNA TGTGCCAGCAGTGAAGCGAGGGGGACAGACTACACCTTC.

By sample fraction, this clonotype is medium-sized (0.01 to 0.1%). The rearrangement uses TRBV6-1 and TRBJ2-5; D may be TRBD2 (7 bases). CDR1 and CDR2 (germline): MNHNS, SASEGT. The CDR3 is 14 amino acids. V was shortened by 6 bases and J by 5 bases, with 16 bases between the two germline ends. This chain's CDR3 is CASRPRGAEETQYF. The CDR3 bases are TGTGCCAGCAGGCCCCGGGGGGCTGAGGAGACCCAGTACTTC.

This chain connects TRBV6-2 or TRBV6-3 to TRBJ1-5; 8 nucleotides match TRBD1. The V segment lost 5 bases and the J segment 0 bases; nucleotides outside the gene matches: 9. The CDR3 extends over 17 amino acids. The germline CDR1 and CDR2 sequences are MNHEY and SVGEGT. For the CDR3, the DNA is TGTGCCAGCAGTCCAGACAGGGGAGGTTATAGCAATCAGCCCCAGCATTTT. Residues: CASSPDRGGYSNQPQHF.

The rearrangement uses TRBV10-3 and TRBJ2-3, with 15 bases identical to TRBD2. V lost 9 bases, J lost 6 bases, and 10 bases stayed unmatched. Germline CDR1 reads ENHRY; CDR2 reads SYGVKD. The CDR3 has 16 amino acids. The CDR3 is CAISGTSGGIGDTQYF. The CDR3 DNA reads TGTGCCATATCCGGGACTAGCGGGGGGATTGGTGATACGCAGTATTTT.

This clonotype is labeled as medium-sized. This chain joins TRBV7-8 and TRBJ2-7, with 10 bases fitting TRBD2. Germline-derived CDR1 and CDR2 are SGHVS and FQNEAQ. The CDR3 is 14 residues long. Losses at the gene ends were 3 bases for V and 6 bases for J; bases not matched to a gene: 5. In DNA, the CDR3 is TGTGCCAGCAGCTTGGGACTAGCGCGGGGCGAGCAGTACTTC. Translated: CASSLGLARGEQYF. The full variable domain, with the rest looked up from reference TRBV7-8 and TRBJ2-7, is GAGVSQSPRYKVAKRGQDVALRCDPISGHVSLFWYQQALGQGPEFLTYFQNEAQLDKSGLPSDRFFAERPEGSVSTLKIQRTQQEDSAVYLCASSLGLARGEQYFGPGTRLTVT.